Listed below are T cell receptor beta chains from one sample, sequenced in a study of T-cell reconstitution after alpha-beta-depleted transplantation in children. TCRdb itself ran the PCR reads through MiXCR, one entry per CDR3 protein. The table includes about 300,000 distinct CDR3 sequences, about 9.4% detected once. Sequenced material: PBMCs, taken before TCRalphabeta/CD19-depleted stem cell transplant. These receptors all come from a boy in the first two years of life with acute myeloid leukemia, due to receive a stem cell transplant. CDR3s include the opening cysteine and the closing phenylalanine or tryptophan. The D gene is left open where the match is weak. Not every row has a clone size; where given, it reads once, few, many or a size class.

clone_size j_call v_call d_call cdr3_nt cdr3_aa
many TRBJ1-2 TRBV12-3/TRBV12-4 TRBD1 TGTGCCAGCAGTCGCAGGGGGAATGGCTACACCTTC CASSRRGNGYTF
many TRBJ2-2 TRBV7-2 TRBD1 TGTGCCAGCAGCATCCGGGACAGCGGATCTGGGGGTGGGGAGCTGTTTTTT CASSIRDSGSGGGELFF
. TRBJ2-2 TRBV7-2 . TGTGCCAGCAGCCCAGATCAGGTGGGCGGGGAGCTGTTTTTT CASSPDQVGGELFF
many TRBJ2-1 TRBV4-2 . TGTGCCAGCAGCCTCTACCCAGGGCAGAAGGGTGAGCAGTTCTTC CASSLYPGQKGEQFF
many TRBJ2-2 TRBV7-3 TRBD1 TGTGCCAGCAGCTTCGACAGGGGGTCCGGGGAGCTGTTTTTT CASSFDRGSGELFF
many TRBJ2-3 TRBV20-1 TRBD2 TGCAGTGCCGAAGGAGGGACTAGCGGGGTGAGCACAGATACGCAGTATTTT CSAEGGTSGVSTDTQYF
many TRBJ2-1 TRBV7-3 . TGTGCCAGCAGCCTCGAAGCCGGTGAGCAGTTCTTC CASSLEAGEQFF
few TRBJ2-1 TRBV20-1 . TGCAGTGCTATGAGCGGAGAAAGCGCCTACAATGAGCAGTTCTTC CSAMSGESAYNEQFF
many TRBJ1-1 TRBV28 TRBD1 TGTGCCAGCAGTTTATCAAGACAGGGGTTGAGAAGGATTAACACTGAAGCTTTCTTT CASSLSRQGLRRINTEAFF
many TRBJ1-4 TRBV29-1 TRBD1 TGCAGCGCATACAGGGGGGGGAATGAAAAACTGTTTTTT CSAYRGGNEKLFF